Sequencing of this T cell receptor beta chain was carried out in a study of spatial heterogeneity in lung cancer. The wider study: Counts of TCR transcripts in tumor regions correlated strongly with a matched bulk RNA-seq T cell module score.

General study points: Within tumors, counts of expanded alpha and beta TCRs tracked tumor mutation counts. Among tumor T cells, estimated coverage was around 7.4% for alpha chains and roughly 13% for beta chains.

This CDR3 has 14 residues. Germline V CDR1 and CDR2: SGHRS, YFSETQ. The time point here: sample taken at primary tumor resection. Whole RNA came from tumor, nontumor lung or frozen PBMC and was sequenced without being sorted. Each TCR cDNA molecule carried a unique molecular identifier. Via MiXCR, TCRdb re-called the 5' RACE reads, giving one row per CDR3 protein. The sample has roughly 7,000 distinct CDR3 sequences, around 14% seen once. For this clonotype: Its antigen is unknown. A read error may produce the germline difference seen at one junction end.

J is TRBJ1-6 and V is TRBV5-1, with D maybe TRBD1 (6 bases). The sample in question was lung tumor tissue, obtained at surgery. This clonotype was obtained from a female donor with early-stage non-small cell lung cancer. CDR3 in DNA: TGCGTCAGCTCAAATGGACAGCAAAATTCACCCCTCCACTTT. It codes for CVSSNGQQNSPLHF.